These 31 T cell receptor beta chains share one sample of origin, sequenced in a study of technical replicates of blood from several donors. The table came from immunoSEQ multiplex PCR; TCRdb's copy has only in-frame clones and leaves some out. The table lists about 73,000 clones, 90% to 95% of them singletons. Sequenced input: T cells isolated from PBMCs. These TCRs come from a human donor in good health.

Here the CDR3 DNA reads TGCGCCAGCAGCTTGGAAACAGGGCGGGAGGAGACCCAGTACTTC. Amino acid sequence: CASSLETGREETQYF. This chain joins TRBV5-1 and TRBJ2-5, with a tentative D call TRBD2 (7 bases). Germline V gene sequence: CDR1 SGHRS, CDR2 YFSETQ. This CDR3 has 15 amino acids. V was trimmed by 0 bases and J by 5 bases, leaving 14 bases between them.

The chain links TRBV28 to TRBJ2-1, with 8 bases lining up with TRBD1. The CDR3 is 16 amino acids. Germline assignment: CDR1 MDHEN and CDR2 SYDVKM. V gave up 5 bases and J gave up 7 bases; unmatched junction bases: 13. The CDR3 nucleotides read TGTGCCAGCAGTAGGCTGTCCGGGACAGGCCGAAATGAGCAGTTCTTC. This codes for CASSRLSGTGRNEQFF.

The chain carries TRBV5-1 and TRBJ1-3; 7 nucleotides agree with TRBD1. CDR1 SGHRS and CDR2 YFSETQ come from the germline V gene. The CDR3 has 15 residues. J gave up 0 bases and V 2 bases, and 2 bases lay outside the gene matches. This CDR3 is CASSLRQGSGNTIYF. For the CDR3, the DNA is TGCGCCAGCAGCTTACGACAGGGCTCTGGAAACACCATATATTTT. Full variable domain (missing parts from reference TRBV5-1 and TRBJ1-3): KAGVTQTPRYLIKTRGQQVTLSCSPISGHRSVSWYQQTPGQGLQFLFEYFSETQRNKGNFPGRFSGRQFSNSRSEMNVSTLELGDSALYLCASSLRQGSGNTIYFGEGSWLTVV.

The CDR3 sequence: CASSDSDRDIQYF. The CDR3 nucleotides are TGTGCCAGCAGTGACTCGGACAGGGACATTCAGTACTTC. The rearrangement uses TRBV6-4 and TRBJ2-4; 8 positions match TRBD1. With 0 bases clipped from V and 8 bases from J, the junction kept 0 bases outside the gene matches. Germline loops: CDR1 MRHNA, CDR2 SNTAGT. This CDR3 is built from 13 residues.

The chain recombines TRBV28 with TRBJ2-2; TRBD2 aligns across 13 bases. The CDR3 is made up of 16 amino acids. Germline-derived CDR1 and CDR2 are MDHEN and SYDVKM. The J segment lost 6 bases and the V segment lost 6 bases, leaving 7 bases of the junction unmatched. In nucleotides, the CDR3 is TGTGCCAGCAGACTAGCGGGAGGGCCGGAAGCCGGGGAGCTGTTTTTT. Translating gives CASRLAGGPEAGELFF.

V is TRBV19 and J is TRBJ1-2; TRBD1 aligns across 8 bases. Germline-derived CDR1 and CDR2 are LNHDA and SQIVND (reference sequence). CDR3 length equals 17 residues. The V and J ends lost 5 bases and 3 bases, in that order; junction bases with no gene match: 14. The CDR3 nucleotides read TGTGCCAGTAGTTTCCTGTTTAGGACAGGGAAGTACTATGGCTACACCTTC. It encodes CASSFLFRTGKYYGYTF.

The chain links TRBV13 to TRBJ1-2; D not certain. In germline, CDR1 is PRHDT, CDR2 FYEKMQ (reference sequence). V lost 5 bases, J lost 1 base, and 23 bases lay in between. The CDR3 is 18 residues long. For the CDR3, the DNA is TGTGCCAGCAGCCCCCTATTACAGCTGGCAGTGGTTAACTATGGCTACACCTTC. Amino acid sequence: CASSPLLQLAVVNYGYTF.

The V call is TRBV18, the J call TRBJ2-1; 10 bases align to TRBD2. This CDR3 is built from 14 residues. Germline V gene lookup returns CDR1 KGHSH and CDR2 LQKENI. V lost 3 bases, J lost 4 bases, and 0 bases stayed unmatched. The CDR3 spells CASSPTSGYNEQFF. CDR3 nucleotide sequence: TGTGCCAGCTCACCGACTAGCGGGTACAATGAGCAGTTCTTC.

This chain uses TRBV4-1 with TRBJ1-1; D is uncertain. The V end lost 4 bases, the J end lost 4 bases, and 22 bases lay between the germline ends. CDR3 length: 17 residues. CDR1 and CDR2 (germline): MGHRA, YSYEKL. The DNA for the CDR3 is TGCGCCAGCAGCCTTGGACCCATCACCGGGCGGGGCACTGAAGCTTTCTTT. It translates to CASSLGPITGRGTEAFF.

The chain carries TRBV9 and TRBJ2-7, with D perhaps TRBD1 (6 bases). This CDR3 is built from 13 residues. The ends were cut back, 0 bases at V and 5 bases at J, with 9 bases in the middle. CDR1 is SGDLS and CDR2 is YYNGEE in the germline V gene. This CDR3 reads CASSVGQEDEQYF. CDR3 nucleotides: TGTGCCAGCAGCGTAGGACAGGAAGACGAGCAGTACTTC.

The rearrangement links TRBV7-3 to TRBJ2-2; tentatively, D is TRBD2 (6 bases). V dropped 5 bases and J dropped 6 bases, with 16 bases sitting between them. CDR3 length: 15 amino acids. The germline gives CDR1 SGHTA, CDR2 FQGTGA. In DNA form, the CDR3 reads TGTGCCAGCAGCCCACCGGGTAGGAGGGCCGGGGAGCTGTTTTTT. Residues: CASSPPGRRAGELFF.

As DNA, the CDR3 is TGTGCCAGCTCACCCGGCCCCGAGGGTACCTACGAGCAGTACTTC. This encodes CASSPGPEGTYEQYF. This chain uses TRBV18 with TRBJ2-7, with D possibly TRBD2 on 5 matching bases. Trimming pared 3 bases from V and 2 bases from J, leaving 14 bases between. The CDR3 covers 15 residues. The germline gives CDR1 KGHSH, CDR2 LQKENI. Variable domain in full (rest from reference TRBV18 and TRBJ2-7): NAGVMQNPRHLVRRRGQEARLRCSPMKGHSHVYWYRQLPEEGLKFMVYLQKENIIDESGMPKERFSAEFPKEGPSILRIQQVVRGDSAAYFCASSPGPEGTYEQYFGPGTRLTVT.

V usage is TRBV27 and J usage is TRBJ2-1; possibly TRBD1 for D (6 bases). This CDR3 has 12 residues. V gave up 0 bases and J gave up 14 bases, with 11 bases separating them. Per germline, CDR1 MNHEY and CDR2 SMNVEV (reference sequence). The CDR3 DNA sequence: TGTGCCAGCAGTTTATCCGGGACATTGGAGTTCTTC. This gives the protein CASSLSGTLEFF.

The CDR3 region has the DNA TGTGCCAGCAGCCCCACGGGACAGGGCGAAGCTTTCTTT. Amino acids: CASSPTGQGEAFF. V and J are TRBV9 and TRBJ1-1, with 9 bases lining up with TRBD1. V dropped 4 bases and J dropped 8; count of bases not matched to a gene: 6. The CDR3 is 13 amino acids. Germline assignment: CDR1 SGDLS and CDR2 YYNGEE.

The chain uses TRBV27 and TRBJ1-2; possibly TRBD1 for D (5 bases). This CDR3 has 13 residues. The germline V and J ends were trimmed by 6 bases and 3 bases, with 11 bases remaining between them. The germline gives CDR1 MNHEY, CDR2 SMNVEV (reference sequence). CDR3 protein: CASSTDSYYGYTF. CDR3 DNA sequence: TGTGCCAGCAGCACCGACAGCTACTATGGCTACACCTTC.

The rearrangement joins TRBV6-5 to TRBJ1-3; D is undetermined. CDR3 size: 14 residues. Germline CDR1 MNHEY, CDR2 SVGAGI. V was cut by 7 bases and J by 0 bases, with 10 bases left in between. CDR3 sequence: CASKRATSGNTIYF. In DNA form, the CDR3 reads TGTGCCAGCAAAAGAGCAACCTCTGGAAACACCATATATTTT.

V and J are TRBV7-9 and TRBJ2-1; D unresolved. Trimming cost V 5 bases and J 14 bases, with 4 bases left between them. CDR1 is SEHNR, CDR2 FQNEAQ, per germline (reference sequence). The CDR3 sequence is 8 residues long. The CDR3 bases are TGTGCCAGCAGCCCGGAGTTCTTC. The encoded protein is CASSPEFF.

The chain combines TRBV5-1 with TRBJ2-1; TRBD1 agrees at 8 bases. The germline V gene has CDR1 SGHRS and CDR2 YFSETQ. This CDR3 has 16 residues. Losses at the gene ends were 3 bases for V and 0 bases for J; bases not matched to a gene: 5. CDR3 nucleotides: TGCGCCAGCAGCTCGGAGGGACAGGTCTCCTACAATGAGCAGTTCTTC. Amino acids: CASSSEGQVSYNEQFF.

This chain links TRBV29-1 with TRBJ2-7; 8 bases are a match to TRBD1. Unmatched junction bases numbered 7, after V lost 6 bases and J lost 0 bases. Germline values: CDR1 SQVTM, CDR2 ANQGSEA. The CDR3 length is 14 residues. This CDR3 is CSVIQGASSYEQYF. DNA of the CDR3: TGCAGCGTAATCCAGGGGGCTAGCTCCTACGAGCAGTACTTC.

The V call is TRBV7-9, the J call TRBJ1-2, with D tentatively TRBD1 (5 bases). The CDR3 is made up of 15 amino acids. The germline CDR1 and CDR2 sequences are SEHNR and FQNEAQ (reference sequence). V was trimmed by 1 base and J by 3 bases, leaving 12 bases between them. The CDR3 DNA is TGTGCCAGCAGCTTAGGAGTCACAGGATACTATGGCTACACCTTC. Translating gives CASSLGVTGYYGYTF.

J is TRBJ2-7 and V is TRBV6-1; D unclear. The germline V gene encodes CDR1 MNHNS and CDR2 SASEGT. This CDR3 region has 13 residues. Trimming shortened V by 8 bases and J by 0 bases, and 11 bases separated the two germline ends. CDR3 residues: CASGQRDSYEQYF. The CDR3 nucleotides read TGTGCCAGCGGGCAGAGAGACTCCTACGAGCAGTACTTC.

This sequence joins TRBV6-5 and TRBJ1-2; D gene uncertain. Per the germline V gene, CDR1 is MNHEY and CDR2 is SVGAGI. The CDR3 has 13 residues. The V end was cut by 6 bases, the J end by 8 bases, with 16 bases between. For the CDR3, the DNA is TGTGCCAGCAGGCAAACCCCGAGGAAAGGCTACACCTTC. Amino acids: CASRQTPRKGYTF.

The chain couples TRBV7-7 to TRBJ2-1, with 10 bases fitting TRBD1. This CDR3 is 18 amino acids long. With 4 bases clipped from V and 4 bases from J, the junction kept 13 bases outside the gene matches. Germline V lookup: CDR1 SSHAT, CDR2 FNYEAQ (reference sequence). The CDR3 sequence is CASSWGPRTGGLYNEQFF. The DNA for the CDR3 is TGTGCCAGCAGCTGGGGCCCGAGGACAGGGGGATTATACAATGAGCAGTTCTTC.

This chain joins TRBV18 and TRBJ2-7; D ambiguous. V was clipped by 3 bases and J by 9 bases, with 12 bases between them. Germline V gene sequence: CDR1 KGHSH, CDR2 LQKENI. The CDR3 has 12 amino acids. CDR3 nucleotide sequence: TGTGCCAGCTCACCGGCAGGCCCCGCGCAGTACTTC. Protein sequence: CASSPAGPAQYF.

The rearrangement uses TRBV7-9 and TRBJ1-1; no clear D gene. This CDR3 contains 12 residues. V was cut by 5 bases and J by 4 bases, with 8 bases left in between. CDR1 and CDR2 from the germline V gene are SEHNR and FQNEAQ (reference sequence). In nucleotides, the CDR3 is TGTGCCAGCAGCGGAGCTGGCACTGAAGCTTTCTTT. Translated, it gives CASSGAGTEAFF. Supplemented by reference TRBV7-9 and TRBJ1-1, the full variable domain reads DTGVSQNPRHKITKRGQNVTFRCDPISEHNRLYWYRQTLGQGPEFLTYFQNEAQLEKSRLLSDRFSAERPKGSFSTLEIQRTEQGDSAMYLCASSGAGTEAFFGQGTRLTVV.

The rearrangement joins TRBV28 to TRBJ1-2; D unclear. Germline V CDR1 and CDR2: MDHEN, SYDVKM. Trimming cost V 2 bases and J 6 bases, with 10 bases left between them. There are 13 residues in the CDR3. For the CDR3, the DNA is TGTGCCAGCAGTTTAGGTGGAGGTGATGGCTACACCTTC. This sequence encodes CASSLGGGDGYTF.

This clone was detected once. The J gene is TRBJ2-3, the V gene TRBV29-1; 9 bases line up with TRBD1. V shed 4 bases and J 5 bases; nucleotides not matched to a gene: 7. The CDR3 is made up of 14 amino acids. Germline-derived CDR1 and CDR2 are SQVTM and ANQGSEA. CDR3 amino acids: CSVGWTGAIDTQYF. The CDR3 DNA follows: TGCAGCGTTGGTTGGACAGGGGCGATAGATACGCAGTATTTT.

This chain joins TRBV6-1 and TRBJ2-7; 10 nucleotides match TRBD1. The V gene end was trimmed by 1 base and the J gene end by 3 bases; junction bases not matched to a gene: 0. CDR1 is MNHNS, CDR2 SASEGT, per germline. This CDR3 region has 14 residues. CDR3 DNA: TGTGCCAGCAGTGAAGGGACAGGGGGCTACGAGCAGTACTTC. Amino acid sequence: CASSEGTGGYEQYF.

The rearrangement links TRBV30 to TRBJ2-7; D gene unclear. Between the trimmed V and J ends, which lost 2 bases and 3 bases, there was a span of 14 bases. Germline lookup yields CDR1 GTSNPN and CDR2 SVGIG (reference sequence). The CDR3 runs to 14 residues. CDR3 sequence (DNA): TGTGCCTGGAGTCCCAACCCCCCGGGCTACGAGCAGTACTTC. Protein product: CAWSPNPPGYEQYF.

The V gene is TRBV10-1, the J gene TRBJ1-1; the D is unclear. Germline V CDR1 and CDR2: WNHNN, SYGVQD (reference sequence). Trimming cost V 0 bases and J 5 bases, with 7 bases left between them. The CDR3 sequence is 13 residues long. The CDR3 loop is CASSESTRTEAFF. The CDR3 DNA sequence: TGCGCCAGCAGTGAGTCGACCAGGACTGAAGCTTTCTTT.

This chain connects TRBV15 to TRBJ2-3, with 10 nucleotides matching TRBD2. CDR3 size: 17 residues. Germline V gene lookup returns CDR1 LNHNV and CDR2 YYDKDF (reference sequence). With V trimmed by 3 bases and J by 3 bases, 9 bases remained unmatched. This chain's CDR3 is CATSRSLISGRTDTQYF. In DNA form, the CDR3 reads TGTGCCACCAGCAGGAGCCTAATTAGCGGGAGGACAGATACGCAGTATTTT.